This T cell receptor beta chain stems from a study of T cell repertoires in cytomegalovirus infection. Study summary: The public TCR beta signatures pointed to both CMV infection and matching HLA type. Regarding the study as a whole: Carriers of CMV plus the relevant HLA were identified by cumulative public TCR beta family frequency. Dominating the ex vivo response were TCR beta clonotypes that were CMV-specific and HLA-C-restricted.

TCRdb re-called the reads through MiXCR, storing one row per CDR3 protein. The sample yields some 700,000 distinct CDR3 sequences, 35% to 40% seen once. Germline V gene data show CDR1 as MNHEY and CDR2 as SMNVEV (reference sequence). This CDR3 spans 16 amino acids. As regards this clonotype: Its antigen remains unidentified. At one of its ends the junction is not consistent with the germline gene, which may arise from a read error.

The sequenced material came from PBMCs. The sequence was obtained from a human donor in good health (CMV status not recorded). Some clones in this sample may be carry-over from other donors' samples. V usage is TRBV27 and J usage is TRBJ1-2; 8 nucleotides match TRBD1. In nucleotides, the CDR3 is TGTGCCAGCAGGTTATACCGGGACAGGATTCCACGGGGCTACACCTTC. It codes for CASRLYRDRIPRGYTF.